At least ten counts were recorded for the clone carrying this TCR beta chain. The antigen is undetermined. The V gene's germline CDR1 is MNHEY and CDR2 SMNVEV (reference sequence). Between the trimmed V and J ends, which lost 3 bases and 4 bases, there was a span of 12 bases. The CDR3 is made up of 14 amino acids. The data originate from a study of molecular identifiers for immune sequencing clone quantification. In TCRdb, the PCR reads were re-called with MiXCR into one record per CDR3 protein. The repertoire holds 30,000 to 45,000 distinct CDR3 sequences, approximately 17% seen once, with approximately 7.1% in the top ten. Study-level findings and limits: For highly expanded clones, sizes could be underestimated when identical TCR molecules share a barcode. Over 98% of effector molecules, but under 1% in naive cells, were held by clones with more than 20 RNA copies.

The sequencing sample was made of naive CD8+ T cells from blood, with Jurkat cell RNA spiked in. The subset: FACS-sorted CD8+CD4-CCR7+CD45RA+ naive T cells. The V and J genes are TRBV27 and TRBJ1-1, with TRBD1 as a possible D gene (5 bases). This clonotype was obtained from a human donor in good health. Some libraries in this study had Jurkat cell RNA spiked in. The CDR3 DNA reads as TGTGCCAGCAGTTTCGGGGGGTGGGCCACTGAAGCTTTCTTT. Translating gives CASSFGGWATEAFF.